These 5 T cell receptor beta chains came from one sample sequenced in a study of T cells in Graves' hyperthyroidism and ophthalmopathy. Amplified TCR beta CDR3 regions came from RNA transcripts. The HTBI primer set served for first-round RT-PCR of the TCR CDR3. One entry per CDR3 protein results from TCRdb running MiXCR on the multiplex PCR reads. The repertoire holds about 180,000 distinct CDR3 sequences, with over 15% as singletons. Sequences were obtained from blood. All receptors derive from a woman aged 50 to 60 with Graves' hyperthyroidism.

V is TRBV7-9 and J is TRBJ2-1; TRBD2 agrees at 10 bases. V lost 5 bases, J lost 4 bases, and 5 bases stayed unmatched. This CDR3 is 15 amino acids long. Germline V gene lookup returns CDR1 SEHNR and CDR2 FQNEAQ (reference sequence). The CDR3 reads CASSPLAGFYNEQFF. Here the CDR3 DNA reads TGTGCCAGCAGCCCACTAGCGGGATTTTACAATGAGCAGTTCTTC.

This clonotype has a count of ten or more. The CDR3 protein is CASSSHRTSYPPEQYF. CDR3 bases: TGTGCCAGCAGTTCGCATCGGACTAGCTACCCACCTGAGCAGTACTTC. The rearrangement uses TRBV2 and TRBJ2-7, with 8 bases fitting TRBD2. This CDR3 has 16 residues. Per the germline V gene, CDR1 is SNHLY and CDR2 is FYNNEI. The V and J ends lost 5 bases and 7 bases, in that order; junction bases with no gene match: 16.

This clonotype was recorded only once. The V and J genes are TRBV27 and TRBJ1-1; unclear D gene. Trimming removed 5 bases at V and 4 bases at J, with 17 bases between. The CDR3 loop spans 15 amino acids. CDR1 MNHEY and CDR2 SMNVEV come from the germline V gene (reference sequence). CDR3 region: CASSPEIGVSTEAFF. For the CDR3, the DNA is TGTGCCAGCAGTCCGGAAATCGGGGTGAGCACTGAAGCTTTCTTT.

CDR3 region: CASSPGRAGSGYEQYF. For the CDR3, the DNA is TGCGCCAGCAGCCCGGGGCGGGCGGGGTCAGGCTACGAGCAGTACTTC. V usage is TRBV4-1 and J usage is TRBJ2-7, with D maybe TRBD2 (6 bases). Per germline, CDR1 MGHRA and CDR2 YSYEKL. V lost 4 bases and J lost 3, with 19 bases in between. This CDR3 has 16 residues.

This clonotype was counted at least ten times. This chain connects TRBV4-2 to TRBJ1-2, with D hard to call. The germline V gene has CDR1 LGHNA and CDR2 YNFKEQ. The V end was cut by 0 bases, the J end by 3 bases, with 8 bases between. The CDR3 has 14 amino acids. The CDR3 loop reads CASSQDRVDYGYTF. The CDR3, as DNA: TGTGCCAGCAGCCAAGATCGAGTGGACTATGGCTACACCTTC.